This TCR beta chain is drawn from a study of blood T cell repertoires in COVID-19. Study as a whole: T cells, B-cell-depleted T cells, or PBMCs provided the cDNA or gDNA that served as material.

This clone was detected only once. Patients of the Seattle cohort, enrolled during active infection, were followed longitudinally. Per the authors' pipeline: Amplification with reference gene primers provided the estimates of nucleated cell counts. Profiling relied on immunoSEQ multiplex PCR, and the TCRdb table lists in-frame clones only, not all of them. V and J calls and clone size are those listed in that table; D and trimming were worked out from the DNA. The sample records approximately 38,000 clones, roughly nine tenths being singletons. Per germline, CDR1 SGHTA and CDR2 FQGNSA. The CDR3 runs 14 residues. The V gene lost 2 bases and the J gene lost 1 base, with 8 bases spanning the gap.

This clonotype was sampled from a man in his 60s with COVID-19, enrolled during active disease. V and J are TRBV7-2 and TRBJ1-1; a possible D gene is TRBD1 (5 bases). The material sequenced was peripheral blood. The CDR3 DNA reads as TGTGCCAGCAGCTTAAGACAGCGGAACACTGAAGCTTTCTTT. It specifies CASSLRQRNTEAFF.